Listed below are T cell receptor beta chains from one sample, sequenced in a study of neurological immune-mediated disorders. MiXCR, applied by TCRdb to the 5' RACE reads, yields one record per CDR3 protein. This sample has some 77,000 distinct CDR3 sequences, with about 9.4% found just once. Material: PBMCs. Receptors were obtained from a man between 50 and 59 years old in good health. Both conserved end residues are part of each CDR3. A D gene is named only where the DNA matches it firmly. Where a row states a size, it is once, few, many or the class of an expanded clone; other rows omit it.

j_call: TRBJ1-1
v_call: TRBV20-1
cdr3_length: 12
clone_size: NA
d_call: NA
cdr3_nt: TGCAGTGCCCTTAGGGGGGGGCCTGAAGCTTTCTTT
cdr3_aa: CSALRGGPEAFF

j_call: TRBJ2-7
v_call: TRBV7-2
cdr3_length: 16
clone_size: few
d_call: TRBD2
cdr3_nt: TGTGCCAGCAGCTCCCGGGGGCGGGAGGGGACCTACGAGCAGTACTTC
cdr3_aa: CASSSRGREGTYEQYF

j_call: TRBJ2-1
v_call: TRBV5-1
cdr3_length: 14
clone_size: NA
d_call: NA
cdr3_nt: TGCGCCAGTAGCTTGGGGCCTACTGTCAATGAGCAGATCTTC
cdr3_aa: CASSLGPTVNEQIF

j_call: TRBJ2-1
v_call: TRBV11-1
cdr3_length: 15
clone_size: many
d_call: NA
cdr3_nt: TGTGCCAGCAGCACGGGACAGTCCGCGGGGGATGAGCAGTTCTTC
cdr3_aa: CASSTGQSAGDEQFF

j_call: TRBJ2-7
v_call: TRBV3-1
cdr3_length: 15
clone_size: many
d_call: TRBD1
cdr3_nt: TGTGCCAGCAGCCAGACCTGGACAGGCAGCTACGAGCAGTACTTC
cdr3_aa: CASSQTWTGSYEQYF

j_call: TRBJ2-3
v_call: TRBV12-3/TRBV12-4
cdr3_length: 13
clone_size: many
d_call: NA
cdr3_nt: TGTGCCAGCAGGTACCGTAGCACAGATACGCAGTATTTT
cdr3_aa: CASRYRSTDTQYF

j_call: TRBJ1-5
v_call: TRBV5-1
cdr3_length: 16
clone_size: many
d_call: TRBD1
cdr3_nt: TGCGCCAGCAGCTTGGACGGACAGGGCGGTAGTCAGCCCCAGCATTTT
cdr3_aa: CASSLDGQGGSQPQHF

j_call: TRBJ1-2
v_call: TRBV20-1
cdr3_length: 15
clone_size: many
d_call: NA
cdr3_nt: TGCAGTGCTAGACTCCCGGGAGTCCGGGCCTATGGCTACACCTTC
cdr3_aa: CSARLPGVRAYGYTF

j_call: TRBJ2-7
v_call: TRBV5-1
cdr3_length: 15
clone_size: many
d_call: NA
cdr3_nt: TGCGCCAGCAGCCCCAGGGGGGTTGGTTTCTACGAGCAGTACTTC
cdr3_aa: CASSPRGVGFYEQYF

j_call: TRBJ1-2
v_call: TRBV12-3/TRBV12-4
cdr3_length: 15
clone_size: many
d_call: NA
cdr3_nt: TGTGCCAGCAGTTCCTCGGGGGTTGTCGGCTATGGCTACACCTTC
cdr3_aa: CASSSSGVVGYGYTF

j_call: TRBJ2-3
v_call: TRBV5-1
cdr3_length: 16
clone_size: many
d_call: TRBD2
cdr3_nt: TGCGCCAGCAGCCTCTCGACTAGCGGGAGTACAGATACGCAGTATTTT
cdr3_aa: CASSLSTSGSTDTQYF

j_call: TRBJ2-7
v_call: TRBV5-5
cdr3_length: 15
clone_size: many
d_call: TRBD2
cdr3_nt: TGTGCCAGCAGCCCCAGCGGGATTACCTCCTACGAGCAGTACTTC
cdr3_aa: CASSPSGITSYEQYF

j_call: TRBJ2-1
v_call: TRBV9
cdr3_length: 18
clone_size: few
d_call: TRBD2
cdr3_nt: TGTGCCAGCAGCGGAGGGCTAGCGGGAGGCCTCCTAGGGGTTAAGCAGTTCTTC
cdr3_aa: CASSGGLAGGLLGVKQFF

j_call: TRBJ2-2
v_call: TRBV7-8
cdr3_length: 16
clone_size: many
d_call: TRBD1
cdr3_nt: TGTGCCAGCAGCCCGCCCGGACAGGGGGCTTCCGGGGAGCTGTTTTTT
cdr3_aa: CASSPPGQGASGELFF

j_call: TRBJ1-5
v_call: TRBV20-1
cdr3_length: 14
clone_size: many
d_call: NA
cdr3_nt: TGCAGTGCCCCTGGCAGGGGTGGCAATCAGCCCCAGCATTTT
cdr3_aa: CSAPGRGGNQPQHF

j_call: TRBJ2-6
v_call: TRBV19
cdr3_length: 17
clone_size: many
d_call: TRBD1
cdr3_nt: TGTGCCAGCCAGACGACAGGGTGGAGAACTGGGGCCAACGTCCTGACTTTC
cdr3_aa: CASQTTGWRTGANVLTF

j_call: TRBJ2-7
v_call: TRBV3-1
cdr3_length: 12
clone_size: many
d_call: NA
cdr3_nt: TGTGCCAGCAGCCAAGACAGGGGACTGCAGTACTTC
cdr3_aa: CASSQDRGLQYF

j_call: TRBJ1-6
v_call: TRBV7-2
cdr3_length: 18
clone_size: many
d_call: NA
cdr3_nt: TGTGCCAGCAGCCAGGGACCAAGCTCTAGCTCCTATAATTCACCCCTCCACTTT
cdr3_aa: CASSQGPSSSSYNSPLHF

j_call: TRBJ1-1
v_call: TRBV12-3/TRBV12-4
cdr3_length: 15
clone_size: many
d_call: TRBD1
cdr3_nt: TGTGCCAGCAGTCCACGGACAGGGATGAACACTGAAGCTTTCTTT
cdr3_aa: CASSPRTGMNTEAFF

j_call: TRBJ2-7
v_call: TRBV2
cdr3_length: 14
clone_size: many
d_call: NA
cdr3_nt: TGTGCCAGCAGTGAACCCCTCGGCTTCGGCGAGCAGTACTTC
cdr3_aa: CASSEPLGFGEQYF

j_call: TRBJ1-2
v_call: TRBV7-9
cdr3_length: 11
clone_size: many
d_call: NA
cdr3_nt: TGTGCCAGCAGACAATCGGGGGGCTACACCTTC
cdr3_aa: CASRQSGGYTF

j_call: TRBJ2-5
v_call: TRBV4-3
cdr3_length: 16
clone_size: many
d_call: TRBD2
cdr3_nt: TGCGCCAGCAGCCGCACCCTAGCGGGAGGGCAAGAGACCCAGTACTTC
cdr3_aa: CASSRTLAGGQETQYF

j_call: TRBJ2-6
v_call: TRBV20-1
cdr3_length: 14
clone_size: many
d_call: NA
cdr3_nt: TGCAGTGCTCCAGCATACTCTGGGGCCAACGTCCTGACTTTC
cdr3_aa: CSAPAYSGANVLTF